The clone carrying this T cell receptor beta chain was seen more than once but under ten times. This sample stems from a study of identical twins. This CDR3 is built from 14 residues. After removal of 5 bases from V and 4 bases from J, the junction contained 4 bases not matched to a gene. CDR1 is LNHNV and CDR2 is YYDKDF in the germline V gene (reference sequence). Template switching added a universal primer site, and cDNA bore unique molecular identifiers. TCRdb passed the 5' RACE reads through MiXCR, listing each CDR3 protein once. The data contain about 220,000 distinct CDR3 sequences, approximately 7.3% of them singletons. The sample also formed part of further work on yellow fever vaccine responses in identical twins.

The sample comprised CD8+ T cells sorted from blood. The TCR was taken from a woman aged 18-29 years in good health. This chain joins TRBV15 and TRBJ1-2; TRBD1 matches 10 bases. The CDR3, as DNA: TGTGCCACCAGCGGGACAGGGGATGCCTATGGCTACACCTTC. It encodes CATSGTGDAYGYTF.